The 3 T cell receptor beta chains in this list originate from one sample, sequenced in a study of T cells in Graves' hyperthyroidism and ophthalmopathy. The source material, RNA transcripts, was used to amplify TCR beta CDR3 regions. HTBI primers were the set used in a first-round RT-PCR of the TCR CDR3. TCRdb reprocessed the multiplex PCR reads with MiXCR, giving one entry per CDR3 protein. This table has tens of thousands of distinct CDR3 sequences, 45% appearing once. Sequencing was done on a sample of blood. Source of these receptors: a woman under 40 with Graves' hyperthyroidism.

This clonotype was counted at least ten times. The chain employs TRBV5-4 and TRBJ1-2, with 8 bases aligning to TRBD1. Losses at the gene ends were 4 bases for V and 5 bases for J; bases not matched to a gene: 4. CDR1 and CDR2 (germline): SGHNT, YYREEE (reference sequence). CDR3 length equals 13 residues. CDR3 DNA: TGTGCCAGCAGCGGACAGGGAGGATATGGCTACACCTTC. Translated, it gives CASSGQGGYGYTF.

The chain combines TRBV10-3 with TRBJ1-5; 11 bases agree with TRBD1. The germline V gene encodes CDR1 ENHRY and CDR2 SYGVKD. The CDR3 is 15 residues long. After removal of 10 bases from V and 1 base from J, the junction contained 6 bases not matched to a gene. In DNA, the CDR3 is TGTGCCAGCGGGACAGGGGGTATGAGCAATCAGCCCCAGCATTTT. This encodes CASGTGGMSNQPQHF.

This clonotype is medium-sized in the sample. The chain combines TRBV2 with TRBJ2-1; 8 nucleotides align to TRBD2. Germline V gene data show CDR1 as SNHLY and CDR2 as FYNNEI. Trimming at V came to 5 bases and at J to 0 bases, leaving 3 bases not matched to a gene. There are 15 residues in the CDR3. The CDR3 is CASSKTSVSYNEQFF. CDR3 sequence (DNA): TGTGCCAGCAGTAAGACTAGCGTCTCCTACAATGAGCAGTTCTTC.